One and the same sample provided the 29 T cell receptor beta chains below, sequenced in a study of T cell responses to AZD1222 COVID-19 vaccine. Clones were sequenced by immunoSEQ multiplex PCR, and TCRdb holds only the in-frame ones, with some missing. The profile shows 65,000 to 100,000 clones, 88% of them singletons. Sequencing used peripheral blood, obtained 28 days after the second AZD1222 dose. The origin of the receptors is an adult who received the AZD1222 COVID-19 vaccine.

The genes are TRBV5-4 and TRBJ2-5; TRBD2 matches at 10 bases. The CDR3 spans 15 residues. Germline V gene sequence: CDR1 SGHNT, CDR2 YYREEE (reference sequence). V trimming: 4 bases; J trimming: 5 bases; junction bases outside the gene matches: 8. CDR3 in DNA: TGTGCCAGCAGCGCGCTAGCGGGAGAATGGGAGACCCAGTACTTC. This sequence encodes CASSALAGEWETQYF.

This chain uses TRBV4-3 with TRBJ1-4; D is undetermined. V was trimmed by 1 base and J by 7 bases, leaving 16 bases between them. This CDR3 region has 16 residues. Germline-derived CDR1 and CDR2 are LGHNA and YSLEER. CDR3 loop: CASSQVGSGEPEKLFF. The CDR3 coding sequence is TGCGCCAGCAGCCAAGTAGGGTCAGGCGAGCCTGAAAAACTGTTTTTT.

J is TRBJ1-2 and V is TRBV30; D is unresolved. This CDR3 has 14 residues. The germline V gene encodes CDR1 GTSNPN and CDR2 SVGIG (reference sequence). Trimming cost V 4 bases and J 3 bases, with 15 bases left between them. CDR3 coding DNA: TGTGCCTGGATAGCGGAGAATTCTCACTATGGCTACACCTTC. Translation: CAWIAENSHYGYTF.

The gene calls are TRBV11-2 and TRBJ1-1; perhaps TRBD1 as D (6 bases). The CDR3 is made up of 14 amino acids. V gave up 5 bases and J gave up 2 bases, with 12 bases separating them. Germline lookup yields CDR1 SGHAT and CDR2 FQNNGV. CDR3 nucleotides: TGTGCCAGCAGCCGCACAGGGACAAACACTGAAGCTTTCTTT. Residues: CASSRTGTNTEAFF.

The genes are TRBV12-3 or TRBV12-4 and TRBJ2-7; no clear D gene. The CDR3 is 13 amino acids. V was clipped by 5 bases and J by 1 base, with 9 bases between them. The CDR3 loop is CASSPAGSYEQYF. The CDR3 DNA is TGTGCCAGCAGTCCGGCCGGGTCCTACGAGCAGTACTTC.

The count of this clone is one. This sequence joins TRBV7-2 and TRBJ2-5; 7 positions match TRBD2. V was pared by 4 bases and J by 4 bases, with 9 bases of the junction left unmatched. CDR1 is SGHTA, CDR2 FQGNSA, per germline. The CDR3 has 15 residues. The CDR3 bases are TGTGCCAGCAGCTCGTGGGCAGGGAGGGGAGAGACCCAGTACTTC. It encodes CASSSWAGRGETQYF.

Written as DNA, the CDR3 is TGTGCCAGCAGTCCGACGGGGGAGCCCCAGCATTTT. It codes for CASSPTGEPQHF. The V gene is TRBV27, the J gene TRBJ1-5, with D perhaps TRBD1 (5 bases). Trimming cost V 5 bases and J 8 bases, with 10 bases left between them. Germline V gene lookup returns CDR1 MNHEY and CDR2 SMNVEV (reference sequence). This CDR3 contains 12 residues.

The chain joins TRBV30 to TRBJ2-1; 11 bases map to TRBD2. CDR3 length: 14 residues. Trimming at V came to 2 bases and at J to 7 bases, leaving 4 bases not matched to a gene. CDR1 is GTSNPN, CDR2 SVGIG, per germline (reference sequence). The CDR3 spells CAWSRLAGGNEQFF. The CDR3 DNA sequence: TGTGCCTGGAGTCGGCTAGCGGGAGGAAATGAGCAGTTCTTC.

This chain uses TRBV18 with TRBJ2-5; 8 nucleotides line up with TRBD1. Germline values: CDR1 KGHSH, CDR2 LQKENI. The junction had 9 bases not matched to a gene; V was cut back by 6 bases and J by 3 bases. The CDR3 is 15 residues long. The CDR3: CASSRQGSGKETQYF. The CDR3 DNA is TGTGCCAGCTCGAGACAGGGGTCGGGTAAAGAGACCCAGTACTTC.

This chain links TRBV7-6 with TRBJ2-1; no clear D. The CDR3 sequence is 13 residues long. The V end was cut by 4 bases, the J end by 4 bases, with 8 bases between. Germline assignment: CDR1 SGHVS and CDR2 FNYEAQ. The CDR3 protein is CASSSAKYNEQFF. The CDR3, as DNA: TGTGCCAGCAGCTCGGCGAAATACAATGAGCAGTTCTTC.

This chain connects TRBV7-6 to TRBJ1-4; D gene ambiguous. Trimming cost V 5 bases and J 0 bases, with 7 bases left between them. Germline V gives CDR1 SGHVS, CDR2 FNYEAQ. The CDR3 is 14 residues long. The CDR3 DNA sequence: TGTGCCAGCAGCCGCTTTGCAACTAATGAAAAACTGTTTTTT. Encoded protein: CASSRFATNEKLFF.

The CDR3, as DNA: TGTGCCAGCAGCCGGACTAGTTCCTACGAGCAGTACTTC. This encodes CASSRTSSYEQYF. The chain has TRBV3-1 (or the pseudogene TRBV3-2) and TRBJ2-7, with 7 bases aligning to TRBD2. This CDR3 comprises 13 residues. CDR1 is LGHDT, CDR2 YNNKEL, per germline (reference sequence). Losses at the gene ends were 4 bases for V and 1 base for J; bases not matched to a gene: 1.

CDR3 amino acids: CAFEGRESSYNEQFF. In DNA form, the CDR3 reads TGCGCCTTTGAAGGTCGGGAAAGCTCCTACAATGAGCAGTTCTTC. The rearrangement joins TRBV10-2 to TRBJ2-1; tentative D call: TRBD2 (5 bases). The V gene's germline CDR1 is WSHSY and CDR2 SAAADI. The CDR3 totals 15 residues. The V gene lost 11 bases and the J gene lost 0 bases, with 17 bases spanning the gap.

The rearrangement joins TRBV2 to TRBJ2-7; D is unclear. Looked up from germline, CDR1 is SNHLY and CDR2 is FYNNEI. Trimming took off 3 bases at V and 4 bases at J, with 10 bases between the two ends. CDR3 length: 13 amino acids. The CDR3 DNA follows: TGTGCCAGCAGTGACCCAAACTTGTACGAGCAGTACTTC. Its protein product is CASSDPNLYEQYF.

This clone is a singleton in its sample. The V and J genes are TRBV2 and TRBJ1-1, with D possibly being TRBD1 (5 bases). Germline CDR1 SNHLY, CDR2 FYNNEI. V was cut by 4 bases and J by 14 bases, with 26 bases left in between. The CDR3 consists of 15 residues. The CDR3 reads CASSANVGAPGEGFF. The CDR3 DNA sequence: TGTGCCAGCAGTGCCAACGTAGGGGCCCCAGGCGAGGGGTTCTTT.

This clone was detected only a few times. The V call is TRBV6-5, the J call TRBJ1-2; D unresolved. V was clipped by 2 bases and J by 2 bases, with 9 bases between them. CDR3 length: 14 residues. Germline V lookup: CDR1 MNHEY, CDR2 SVGAGI. This CDR3 reads CASSYPGSNYGYTF. The DNA for the CDR3 is TGTGCCAGCAGTTACCCCGGGTCAAACTATGGCTACACCTTC.

The table lists this clone with a few counts. This rearrangement joins TRBV18 to TRBJ2-1, with D perhaps being TRBD1 or TRBD2 (6 bases each). Germline assignment: CDR1 KGHSH and CDR2 LQKENI. The CDR3 runs to 18 residues. V lost 2 bases, J lost 0 bases, and 17 bases lay in between. The CDR3 coding sequence is TGTGCCAGCTCACCAACCAGGGGCGGCGGGGTCTCCTACAATGAGCAGTTCTTC. Translated, it gives CASSPTRGGGVSYNEQFF.

V gene TRBV3-1 (or the pseudogene TRBV3-2) combines with J gene TRBJ2-3; 10 bases are shared with TRBD2. J was trimmed by 3 bases and V by 4 bases; bases with no gene match: 10. Germline CDR1 LGHDT, CDR2 YNNKEL (reference sequence). CDR3 length: 17 residues. CDR3 residues: CASSRGASGSRTDTQYF. The CDR3 DNA reads as TGTGCCAGCAGCCGGGGGGCTAGCGGGAGTCGAACAGATACGCAGTATTTT.

This clone was observed once. CDR3 nucleotides: TGTGCCAGCAGCCAAGATCGAGGGCGGAAAGCTTTCTTT. Amino acid sequence: CASSQDRGRKAFF. The rearrangement links TRBV3-1 (or the pseudogene TRBV3-2) to TRBJ1-1; D call uncertain. The CDR3 has 13 residues. Trimming left V 0 bases short and J 9 bases short, with 11 bases between. From germline, CDR1 is LGHDT and CDR2 YNNKEL (reference sequence).

The chain uses TRBV7-9 and TRBJ1-1; no clear D. V was cut by 5 bases and J by 1 base, with 14 bases left in between. In germline, CDR1 is SEHNR, CDR2 FQNEAQ (reference sequence). This CDR3 has 15 amino acids. CDR3 bases: TGTGCCAGCAGCCCTATTAAACGGGCGAACACTGAAGCTTTCTTT. It encodes CASSPIKRANTEAFF.

This clone showed up just a few times. The chain joins TRBV6-4 to TRBJ2-2; a possible D gene is TRBD1 (6 bases). V was shortened by 6 bases and J by 0 bases, with 11 bases between the two germline ends. From germline, CDR1 is MRHNA and CDR2 SNTAGT. The CDR3 consists of 15 residues. The CDR3, as DNA: TGTGCCAGCAGCGGGGACAACGCGAACACCGGGGAGCTGTTTTTT. Translating it yields CASSGDNANTGELFF.

A single count supports this clone. A read error may account for a junction end that differs from germline. V gene TRBV5-5 combines with J gene TRBJ2-1, with 9 positions matching TRBD2. The CDR3 loop spans 13 amino acids. Germline CDR1 is SGHKS and CDR2 is YYEKEE (reference sequence). This CDR3 reads CASSLVSGRRWIF. The CDR3 nucleotides read TGTGCCAGCAGTTTAGTTAGCGGGAGACGCTGGATCTTC.

The chain carries TRBV30 and TRBJ1-5; D ambiguous. From germline, CDR1 is GTSNPN and CDR2 SVGIG (reference sequence). The CDR3 has 14 amino acids. V lost 0 bases, J lost 4 bases, and 10 bases lay in between. The DNA of the CDR3 is TGTGCCTGGAGTGTACTGGCGGGGAATCAGCCCCAGCATTTT. Its protein is CAWSVLAGNQPQHF.

CDR3 loop: CASRNTGANVLTF. Written as DNA, the CDR3 is TGTGCCAGCAGGAACACTGGGGCCAACGTCCTGACTTTC. The rearrangement joins TRBV11-2 to TRBJ2-6; D is unclear. The length of the CDR3 is 13 residues. Germline assignment: CDR1 SGHAT and CDR2 FQNNGV. V lost 6 bases to trimming and J lost 2 bases, with 5 bases between them.

The chain has TRBV4-1 and TRBJ2-5, with TRBD2 matching over 8 bases. Trimming cost V 3 bases and J 1 base; bases outside gene matches: 4. Germline V gene lookup returns CDR1 MGHRA and CDR2 YSYEKL. The CDR3 is made up of 15 amino acids. CDR3 sequence: CASSHDREGQETQYF. The CDR3 nucleotides read TGCGCCAGCAGCCATGATCGGGAGGGCCAAGAGACCCAGTACTTC.

V and J are TRBV7-3 and TRBJ2-2; D is ambiguous. Germline V gene sequence: CDR1 SGHTA, CDR2 FQGTGA. V shed 2 bases and J shed 1 base, with 5 bases lying between them. This CDR3 spans 14 amino acids. CDR3 DNA sequence: TGTGCCAGCAGCTTAGGGCAGAACACCGGGGAGCTGTTTTTT. It translates to CASSLGQNTGELFF.

This rearrangement joins TRBV10-3 to TRBJ2-2; D possibly corresponds to TRBD2 (7 bases). The ends were cut back, 6 bases at V and 4 bases at J, with 12 bases in the middle. This CDR3 comprises 14 residues. Per the germline V gene, CDR1 is ENHRY and CDR2 is SYGVKD. CDR3 loop: CAISGGRGTGELFF. CDR3 sequence (DNA): TGTGCCATCAGCGGGGGGCGCGGCACCGGGGAGCTGTTTTTT.

This clone was seen only once. The CDR3 here is CASSSKTFGQGGEQYF. The DNA for the CDR3 is TGTGCCAGCAGTTCAAAAACTTTTGGACAGGGCGGCGAGCAGTACTTC. V usage is TRBV6-5 and J usage is TRBJ2-7; TRBD1 matches 8 bases. The V segment lost 4 bases and the J segment 6 bases; nucleotides outside the gene matches: 14. Looked up from germline, CDR1 is MNHEY and CDR2 is SVGAGI. This CDR3 region has 16 residues.

V is TRBV5-1 and J is TRBJ2-5; no clear D. Germline CDR1 SGHRS, CDR2 YFSETQ. There are 12 residues in the CDR3. The V and J ends lost 2 bases and 1 base respectively, with 3 bases between them. The CDR3, as DNA: TGCGCCAGCAGCTTAACCCAAGAGACCCAGTACTTC. Its translation is CASSLTQETQYF.